This TCR beta chain was profiled in a study of metastatic and nonmetastatic thyroid tumors. Study-wide points: Reportedly, malignant thyroid tumors had significantly higher TCR beta diversity than benign nodules, in blood and tumor.

MiXCR re-clonotyped the PCR reads for TCRdb. The table has roughly 40,000 clones, over 10% seen once. Thyroid surgery was performed in patients who had received no treatment beforehand. This clone was recorded at least ten times. Its antigen is not known. CDR3 length: 15 amino acids. Germline lookup yields CDR1 SGHRS and CDR2 YFSETQ. V was pared by 6 bases and J by 4 bases, with 8 bases of the junction left unmatched. The chain employs TRBV5-1 and TRBJ2-5; 11 nucleotides align to TRBD2. Sequenced material: blood. This clonotype was sampled from a male donor with papillary thyroid cancer or a benign thyroid nodule (not recorded which). Some clones in this sample may be carry-over from other donors' samples. The CDR3 sequence is CASKRLAGGGETQYF. The CDR3 coding sequence is TGCGCCAGCAAACGTCTAGCGGGAGGAGGAGAGACCCAGTACTTC.